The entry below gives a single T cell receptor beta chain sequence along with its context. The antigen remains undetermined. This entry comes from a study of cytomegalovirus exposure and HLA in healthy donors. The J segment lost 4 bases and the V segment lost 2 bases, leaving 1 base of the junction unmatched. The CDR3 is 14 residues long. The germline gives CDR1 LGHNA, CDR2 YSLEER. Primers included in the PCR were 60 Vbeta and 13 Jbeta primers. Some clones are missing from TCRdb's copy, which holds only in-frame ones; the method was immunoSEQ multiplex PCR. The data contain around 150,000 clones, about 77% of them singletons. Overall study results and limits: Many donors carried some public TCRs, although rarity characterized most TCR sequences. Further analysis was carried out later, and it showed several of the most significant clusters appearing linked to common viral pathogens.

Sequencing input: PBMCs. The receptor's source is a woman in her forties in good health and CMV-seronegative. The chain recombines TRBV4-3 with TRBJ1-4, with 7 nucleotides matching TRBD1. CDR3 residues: CASSQQGGNEKLFF. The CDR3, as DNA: TGCGCCAGCAGCCAACAGGGGGGTAATGAAAAACTGTTTTTT.